One and the same sample provided the 19 T cell receptor beta chains below, sequenced in a study of T cell responses to AZD1222 COVID-19 vaccine. The repertoire was sequenced with immunoSEQ multiplex PCR; TCRdb's copy has only in-frame clones and lacks some. The repertoire consists of roughly 14,000 clones, with roughly nine tenths occurring once and the leading ten covering about 2.9%. Specimen: peripheral blood, collected 28 days after the second AZD1222 dose. All receptors come from an adult who received the AZD1222 COVID-19 vaccine.

The chain couples TRBV28 to TRBJ2-1; no clear D. V was shortened by 5 bases and J by 10 bases, with 9 bases between the two germline ends. CDR3 length: 11 amino acids. Germline CDR1 reads MDHEN; CDR2 reads SYDVKM. The DNA for the CDR3 is TGTGCCAGCAGTCCCGAAGAGGAGCAGTTCTTC. Translated, it gives CASSPEEEQFF.

The chain couples TRBV6-5 to TRBJ1-4; D is unclear. Germline CDR1 reads MNHEY; CDR2 reads SVGAGI. V shed 7 bases and J shed 7 bases, with 13 bases lying between them. CDR3 length: 13 residues. CDR3 sequence: CASNGYFGEKLFF. The DNA of the CDR3 is TGTGCCAGCAATGGGTATTTCGGTGAAAAACTGTTTTTT.

The gene calls are TRBV18 and TRBJ2-2; D is uncertain. Germline assignment: CDR1 KGHSH and CDR2 LQKENI. The CDR3 is 14 residues long. Trimming took 1 base from V and 4 from J, leaving 7 bases between them. DNA for the CDR3: TGTGCCAGCTCACCACTTGGCTCCACCGGGGAGCTGTTTTTT. It is translated as CASSPLGSTGELFF.

This chain connects TRBV5-4 to TRBJ2-7; D gene unclear. The CDR3 length is 13 residues. Per germline, CDR1 SGHNT and CDR2 YYREEE (reference sequence). Trimming stripped 4 bases from V and 0 bases from J, with 8 bases between. The CDR3 nucleotides are TGTGCCAGCAGCGCCATTAGCTCCTACGAGCAGTACTTC. Translation: CASSAISSYEQYF.

The genes are TRBV10-1 and TRBJ1-3; D gene ambiguous. The germline gives CDR1 WNHNN, CDR2 SYGVQD (reference sequence). V lost 2 bases to trimming and J lost 2 bases, with 7 bases between them. The CDR3 is 14 residues long. This CDR3 is CASSENWAGNTIYF. CDR3 DNA: TGCGCCAGCAGTGAGAATTGGGCTGGAAACACCATATATTTT.

The V gene is TRBV5-6, the J gene TRBJ1-3; 7 bases are a match to TRBD1. CDR3 length equals 16 residues. Looked up from germline, CDR1 is SGHDT and CDR2 is YYEEEE. The junction had 4 bases not matched to a gene; V was cut back by 1 base and J by 0 bases. CDR3 sequence: CASSLRGQNSGNTIYF. DNA of the CDR3: TGTGCCAGCAGCTTGAGGGGACAGAACTCTGGAAACACCATATATTTT.

The CDR3 here is CASTPRGAGNQPQHF. CDR3 bases: TGTGCCAGTACTCCTAGGGGAGCGGGCAATCAGCCCCAGCATTTT. The J gene is TRBJ1-5, the V gene TRBV19, with D possibly TRBD1 on 5 matching bases. Per germline, CDR1 LNHDA and CDR2 SQIVND (reference sequence). The CDR3 extends over 15 amino acids. V lost 7 bases to trimming and J lost 2 bases, with 15 bases between them.

In this sample, this clone turned up a few times. The chain combines TRBV3-1 (or the pseudogene TRBV3-2) with TRBJ2-3, with TRBD2 as a possible D gene (6 bases). CDR1 is LGHDT and CDR2 is YNNKEL in the germline V gene (reference sequence). This CDR3 has 15 amino acids. Trimming pared 4 bases from V and 0 bases from J, leaving 11 bases between. CDR3 DNA sequence: TGTGCCAGCAGCCCAGGCGGGACTAGCACAGATACGCAGTATTTT. This gives the protein CASSPGGTSTDTQYF.

V gene TRBV7-9 combines with J gene TRBJ2-4; TRBD2 might be the D (6 bases). V gave up 5 bases and J gave up 8 bases, with 10 bases separating them. This CDR3 has 12 residues. Per the germline V gene, CDR1 is SEHNR and CDR2 is FQNEAQ (reference sequence). The CDR3 spells CASSIGGDIQYF. The CDR3 coding sequence is TGTGCCAGCAGCATTGGAGGGGACATTCAGTACTTC.

The rearrangement joins TRBV30 to TRBJ2-7; D unclear. Germline loops: CDR1 GTSNPN, CDR2 SVGIG (reference sequence). The CDR3 is 12 residues long. The V gene lost 1 base and the J gene lost 1 base, with 5 bases spanning the gap. CDR3 in amino acids: CAWSDRSYEQYF. The CDR3 DNA is TGTGCCTGGAGTGATAGGTCCTACGAGCAGTACTTC.

This clone was counted a single time. The chain has TRBV7-3 and TRBJ2-2, with D possibly TRBD2 on 7 matching bases. CDR1 and CDR2 (germline): SGHTA, FQGTGA. V lost 6 bases and J 3 bases, leaving 14 bases between the germline ends. The CDR3 has 15 amino acids. In DNA form, the CDR3 reads TGTGCCAGCAGACCCCGCGGGGGCGACACCGGGGAGCTGTTTTTT. It translates to CASRPRGGDTGELFF.

The chain couples TRBV7-2 to TRBJ2-7, with D uncertain. Per germline, CDR1 SGHTA and CDR2 FQGNSA. V was pared by 5 bases and J by 0 bases, with 11 bases between. CDR3 length: 14 residues. The CDR3 loop is CASSVGGSSYEQYF. DNA of the CDR3: TGTGCCAGCAGCGTAGGCGGCAGCTCCTACGAGCAGTACTTC.

The chain joins TRBV4-3 to TRBJ1-5, with unresolved D. Trimming took 4 bases from V and 0 from J, leaving 10 bases between them. CDR1 is LGHNA, CDR2 YSLEER, per germline. The CDR3 sequence is 15 residues long. CDR3 sequence (DNA): TGCGCCAGCAGCCGAGCGAAAAATAGCAATCAGCCCCAGCATTTT. It specifies CASSRAKNSNQPQHF.

The chain carries TRBV19 and TRBJ1-5, with a possible D match to TRBD1 (5 bases). Trimming took off 2 bases at V and 1 base at J, with 9 bases between the two ends. CDR3 length: 15 residues. The germline V gene encodes CDR1 LNHDA and CDR2 SQIVND (reference sequence). The CDR3 coding sequence is TGTGCCAGTAGTATATTCGACAGAAGCAATCAGCCCCAGCATTTT. Encoded protein: CASSIFDRSNQPQHF.

The rearrangement joins TRBV28 to TRBJ2-7, with D tentatively TRBD1 (6 bases). V shed 6 bases and J shed 3 bases, with 12 bases lying between them. Germline V CDR1 and CDR2: MDHEN, SYDVKM. The CDR3 loop spans 13 amino acids. DNA of the CDR3: TGTGCCAGCAGCTCGACAGGATTCTACGAGCAGTACTTC. Protein product: CASSSTGFYEQYF.

The V gene is TRBV28, the J gene TRBJ2-1; 10 nucleotides agree with TRBD2. Germline V gene data show CDR1 as MDHEN and CDR2 as SYDVKM. The CDR3 is 15 amino acids. V gave up 3 bases and J gave up 6 bases; unmatched junction bases: 5. CDR3 protein: CASSLGGTSANEQFF. As DNA, the CDR3 is TGTGCCAGCAGTTTGGGTGGGACTAGCGCCAATGAGCAGTTCTTC.

J is TRBJ1-3 and V is TRBV7-9; D is undetermined. With 4 bases removed from V and 2 bases from J, the gap between germline ends came to 12 bases. This CDR3 comprises 15 residues. Germline V lookup: CDR1 SEHNR, CDR2 FQNEAQ (reference sequence). DNA for the CDR3: TGTGCCAGCAGCTCAAGATACGGGGCTGGAAACACCATATATTTT. Protein product: CASSSRYGAGNTIYF.

This rearrangement joins TRBV9 to TRBJ1-6; D is undetermined. The CDR3 has 14 amino acids. Germline CDR1 and CDR2: SGDLS and YYNGEE. V was shortened by 4 bases and J by 6 bases, with 11 bases between the two germline ends. The CDR3, as DNA: TGTGCCAGCAGCCCCAGGTTCAGTAATTCACCCCTCCACTTT. It encodes CASSPRFSNSPLHF. Complete variable domain (other parts from reference TRBV9 and TRBJ1-6): DSGVTQTPKHLITATGQRVTLRCSPRSGDLSVYWYQQSLDQGLQFLIQYYNGEERAKGNILERFSAQQFPDLHSELNLSSLELGDSALYFCASSPRFSNSPLHFGNGTRLTVT.

This rearrangement joins TRBV19 to TRBJ1-5; D remains unclear. The CDR3 has 14 residues. Trimming took 2 bases from V and 8 from J, leaving 13 bases between them. Germline assignment: CDR1 LNHDA and CDR2 SQIVND (reference sequence). The CDR3 is CASSIFQVTKPQHF. For the CDR3, the DNA is TGTGCCAGTAGTATATTTCAGGTTACAAAGCCCCAGCATTTT.